Presented here are 8 T cell receptor beta chains from one specimen sequenced in a study of blood T cell repertoires in COVID-19. Libraries were prepared by immunoSEQ multiplex PCR; TCRdb keeps only in-frame clonotypes and omits some of them. The sample contains some 130,000 clones, roughly 89% of which appear only once. Sequenced sample: peripheral blood. The receptors shown here come from a man between 60 and 70 years old with COVID-19, enrolled during active disease.

The CDR3 reads CASSRTQGSSYNEQFF. The CDR3, as DNA: TGCGCCAGCAGCCGCACACAGGGGAGCTCCTACAATGAGCAGTTCTTC. V gene TRBV5-1 combines with J gene TRBJ2-1, with 7 bases lining up with TRBD1. The CDR3 totals 16 residues. CDR1 and CDR2 from the germline V gene are SGHRS and YFSETQ. V lost 4 bases and J lost 0; bases outside the gene matches: 7.

J is TRBJ2-5 and V is TRBV27; 12 positions agree with TRBD2. The germline CDR1 and CDR2 sequences are MNHEY and SMNVEV (reference sequence). The CDR3 is 16 amino acids. V trimming: 6 bases; J trimming: 0 bases; junction bases outside the gene matches: 5. The CDR3 bases are TGTGCCAGCAGCCAAACTAGCGGGGGGCACCAAGAGACCCAGTACTTC. Protein: CASSQTSGGHQETQYF.

This rearrangement joins TRBV11-1 to TRBJ1-1; no reliable D call. Trimming pared 6 bases from V and 6 bases from J, leaving 11 bases between. The CDR3 covers 12 residues. CDR1 SGHAT and CDR2 FQDESV come from the germline V gene (reference sequence). DNA for the CDR3: TGTGCCAGCAGTCGAGGCGGCTCTGAAGCTTTCTTT. This sequence encodes CASSRGGSEAFF.

The chain is built from TRBV27 and TRBJ2-7; a weak D match, TRBD2 (5 bases). CDR3 length equals 22 residues. The ends were cut back, 2 bases at V and 2 bases at J, with 34 bases in the middle. Germline CDR1 and CDR2: MNHEY and SMNVEV (reference sequence). CDR3 amino acids: CASSLRYPGPGIAAGSTYEQYF. The CDR3 bases are TGTGCCAGCAGTTTACGCTATCCCGGCCCTGGGATTGCTGCTGGGAGTACCTACGAGCAGTACTTC.

The CDR3 DNA sequence: TGTGCCAGCAGTGACAGGGAAGGCAATCAGCCCCAGCATTTT. Translation gives CASSDREGNQPQHF. The rearrangement uses TRBV2 and TRBJ1-5, with TRBD1 as a possible D gene (5 bases). CDR3 length: 14 amino acids. Trimming removed 3 bases at V and 2 bases at J, with 8 bases between. Germline loops: CDR1 SNHLY, CDR2 FYNNEI.

CDR3 amino acids: CASSGGDSGNTIYF. CDR3 coding DNA: TGTGCCAGCTCCGGCGGCGACTCTGGAAACACCATATATTTT. The J gene is TRBJ1-3, the V gene TRBV18; D is unresolved. CDR3 size: 14 residues. Trimming took 6 bases from V and 0 from J, leaving 9 bases between them. The V gene's germline CDR1 is KGHSH and CDR2 LQKENI.

The chain joins TRBV5-1 to TRBJ2-5; possibly TRBD1 for D (6 bases). The CDR3 is 14 amino acids. CDR1 SGHRS and CDR2 YFSETQ come from the germline V gene. V shed 4 bases and J shed 3 bases, with 13 bases lying between them. The CDR3 region is CASSPGTSEETQYF. Written as DNA, the CDR3 is TGCGCCAGCAGCCCCGGGACAAGTGAAGAGACCCAGTACTTC.

The gene calls are TRBV5-4 and TRBJ2-2; D might be TRBD1 (6 bases). The CDR3 covers 14 residues. Germline V gives CDR1 SGHNT, CDR2 YYREEE (reference sequence). With 4 bases removed from V and 2 bases from J, the gap between germline ends came to 9 bases. The CDR3 is CASSRDINTGELFF. The CDR3, as DNA: TGTGCCAGCAGCCGGGACATAAACACCGGGGAGCTGTTTTTT.